The clone carrying this TCR beta chain was seen a handful of times. This table comes from immunoSEQ multiplex PCR, and its TCRdb copy is limited to in-frame clones, with some not included. The sample lists hundreds of thousands of clones, roughly 90% occurring once. Germline lookup yields CDR1 SGHVS and CDR2 FQNEAQ. Between the trimmed V and J ends, which lost 3 bases and 1 base, there was a span of 15 bases. The CDR3 is 16 amino acids. This record belongs to a study of blood T cell repertoires in COVID-19. The receptor was derived from a woman younger than 30 who had been exposed to COVID-19. The rearrangement links TRBV7-8 to TRBJ1-1; D is perhaps TRBD1 (6 bases). Sequenced input: PBMCs or T cells enriched from blood (not recorded which). DNA for the CDR3: TGTGCCAGCAGCTTCCTCCCCAGGGGTGGGAACACTGAAGCTTTCTTT. Protein: CASSFLPRGGNTEAFF. Using reference TRBV7-8 and TRBJ1-1 for the parts outside the CDR3, the full variable domain is GAGVSQSPRYKVAKRGQDVALRCDPISGHVSLFWYQQALGQGPEFLTYFQNEAQLDKSGLPSDRFFAERPEGSVSTLKIQRTQQEDSAVYLCASSFLPRGGNTEAFFGQGTRLTVV.